Following are 23 T cell receptor beta chains from one sample sequenced in a study of tumor and adjacent non-tumor tissue in lung cancer. The library came from three nested PCR rounds adapted from ARM-PCR protocols. Via MiXCR, TCRdb re-called the multiplex PCR reads, giving one row per CDR3 protein. This sample has approximately 79,000 distinct CDR3 sequences, with 61% found just once. The template was RNA from unsorted bulk tissue. Sequenced material: lung tumor tissue. The receptors were sampled from a man aged 65 to 85 with non-small cell lung cancer.

This clonotype was observed a few times. The rearrangement joins TRBV7-9 to TRBJ1-5; unclear D gene. V lost 2 bases and J 5 bases, leaving 7 bases between the germline ends. Per germline, CDR1 SEHNR and CDR2 FQNEAQ (reference sequence). The CDR3 contains 13 residues. In nucleotides, the CDR3 is TGTGCCAGCAGCTTAAATAGTGATCAGCCCCAGCATTTT. Its protein is CASSLNSDQPQHF.

The chain has TRBV29-1 and TRBJ2-3; D is ambiguous. This CDR3 contains 13 residues. Germline CDR1 and CDR2: SQVTM and ANQGSEA. V lost 4 bases, J lost 5 bases, and 13 bases lay in between. The CDR3 sequence: CSVVPEGLDTQYF. For the CDR3, the DNA is TGCAGCGTTGTACCCGAAGGGCTAGATACGCAGTATTTT.

There are many counts of this clonotype. The chain has TRBV6-6 and TRBJ1-6; weak D call: TRBD1 (6 bases). The length of the CDR3 is 14 residues. Germline assignment: CDR1 MNHNY and CDR2 SVGAGI (reference sequence). Trimming removed 5 bases at V and 6 bases at J, with 11 bases between. The CDR3 nucleotides are TGTGCCAGCAGTAACCAGGGGACTAATTCACCCCTCCACTTT. Translated, it gives CASSNQGTNSPLHF.

On this clonotype itself: A read error may explain this, as a much larger clone is one base away. The CDR3 does not close with the conserved phenylalanine or tryptophan, likely indicating a read error. The rearrangement joins TRBV6-1 to TRBJ2-5; tentatively, D is TRBD2 (6 bases). Trimming cost V 2 bases and J 2 bases, with 12 bases left between them. Per germline, CDR1 MNHNS and CDR2 SASEGT. The CDR3 has 15 residues. The CDR3 DNA follows: TGTGCCAGCAGTGAAAGGGGACTGTTACAAGAGACCCAGTACTTG. Its translation: CASSERGLLQETQYL.

This clonotype was found many times. This chain uses TRBV29-1 with TRBJ2-1, with TRBD1 identical over 7 bases. The length of the CDR3 is 13 residues. From germline, CDR1 is SQVTM and CDR2 ANQGSEA. Germline trimming cut 4 bases from V and 6 bases from J; bases unmatched to any gene: 6. CDR3 DNA sequence: TGCAGCGTTGCGAGGGGGCAAGGCAATGAGCAGTTCTTC. This encodes CSVARGQGNEQFF.

Notes on this clonotype: A much bigger clone sits one base away, suggesting this may be a read error. The J gene is TRBJ2-3, the V gene TRBV20-1; D is uncertain. This CDR3 is 12 amino acids long. Germline CDR1 is DFQATT and CDR2 is SNEGSKA (reference sequence). V was pared by 3 bases and J by 5 bases, with 9 bases between. CDR3 sequence: CSASPTIDTQYF. The CDR3 region has the DNA TGCAGTGCTAGCCCGACCATAGATACGCAGTATTTT.

Points on this clonotype: As the CDR3 is not closed by the conserved phenylalanine or tryptophan, this likely results from a read error. The rearrangement uses TRBV10-2 and TRBJ1-2; maybe TRBD1 (5 bases). The V gene's germline CDR1 is WSHSY and CDR2 SAAADI. The CDR3 is 13 amino acids. V lost 5 bases and J 3 bases, leaving 10 bases between the germline ends. CDR3 sequence reads: CASSYGRDYGYTI. The CDR3 region has the DNA TGCGCCAGCAGTTATGGCAGGGACTATGGCTACACCATC.

The gene calls are TRBV24-1 and TRBJ2-7; TRBD1 agrees at 8 bases. Trimming at V came to 3 bases and at J to 5 bases, leaving 8 bases not matched to a gene. Germline-derived CDR1 and CDR2 are KGHDR and SFDVKD. CDR3 length: 15 residues. CDR3 nucleotides: TGTGCCACCAGTGATGACAGGGGCCCAAAGCACGAGCAGTACTTC. Amino acid sequence: CATSDDRGPKHEQYF.

Worth noting for this clonotype: The CDR3 carries no conserved terminal phenylalanine or tryptophan, so it likely arises from a read error. The chain combines TRBV11-1 with TRBJ2-5, with D perhaps TRBD2 (5 bases). The V and J ends lost 7 bases and 7 bases respectively, with 19 bases between them. Looked up from germline, CDR1 is SGHAT and CDR2 is FQDESV (reference sequence). The CDR3 consists of 14 residues. DNA of the CDR3: TGTGCCAGCACCCGGGGTGATCCACACGTGACCCAGTACATC. As protein: CASTRGDPHVTQYI.

V usage is TRBV4-2 and J usage is TRBJ2-1; 10 positions match TRBD2. Germline assignment: CDR1 LGHNA and CDR2 YNFKEQ. This CDR3 is 15 amino acids long. V lost 4 bases, J lost 9 bases, and 9 bases stayed unmatched. The CDR3 loop is CASSPSGRDSSEQFF. The DNA of the CDR3 is TGTGCCAGCAGCCCCAGCGGGAGGGACTCCAGTGAGCAGTTCTTC.

About this clonotype itself: At one end the junction does not follow the germline gene, possibly because of a read error. The genes are TRBV5-1 and TRBJ2-2; possible D gene TRBD1, 5 bases. Germline CDR1 is SGHRS and CDR2 is YFSETQ. CDR3 length: 15 amino acids. The CDR3 nucleotides are TGCACCAGCAGCTTAGGGGCTAGTCCCACCGGGGAGCTGTTTTTT. Translated: CTSSLGASPTGELFF.

By share of the sample, this clonotype is medium-sized. The CDR3 sequence is CASSPDPYSNQPQHF. In nucleotides, the CDR3 is TGTGCCAGCAGTCCCGACCCTTATAGCAATCAGCCCCAGCATTTT. The rearrangement joins TRBV11-2 to TRBJ1-5; no definite D call. The CDR3 is made up of 15 amino acids. V lost 6 bases, J lost 0 bases, and 12 bases lay in between. Per the germline V gene, CDR1 is SGHAT and CDR2 is FQNNGV.

A remark on this clonotype: Germline and junction disagree at one end, which may indicate a read error. This sequence joins TRBV29-1 and TRBJ2-5, with TRBD2 identical over 8 bases. Germline lookup yields CDR1 SQVTM and CDR2 ANQGSEA. This CDR3 region has 13 residues. The DNA for the CDR3 is TGCAGCGTTGTTTCGACTAGCGTCGAGACCCACTACTTC. Translated, it gives CSVVSTSVETHYF.

In the case of this clonotype: A much larger clonotype is one base distant, so this may be a read error. This rearrangement joins TRBV20-1 to TRBJ1-5; D not certain. The CDR3 consists of 14 residues. The germline V gene has CDR1 DFQATT and CDR2 SNEGSKA (reference sequence). This chain's CDR3 is CSARYGHRGQSQHF. The CDR3 bases are TGCAGTGCTCGATACGGCCACAGAGGTCAGTCCCAGCATTTT.

Comment on this clonotype: A junction end diverges from the germline sequence, so it may reflect a read error. The chain combines TRBV6-6 with TRBJ2-7; 8 nucleotides match TRBD1. The CDR3 loop spans 14 amino acids. Germline V lookup: CDR1 MNHNY, CDR2 SVGAGI (reference sequence). The CDR3 here is CASGYTWTGYERYF. The CDR3 DNA reads as TGTGCCAGCGGTTACACCTGGACAGGGTACGAGCGGTACTTC.

This clonotype has only a few counts. Germline and junction disagree at one end, which may indicate a read error. The chain employs TRBV11-2 and TRBJ2-7, with D perhaps matching TRBD2 (6 bases). The CDR3 totals 14 residues. CDR1 is SGHAT and CDR2 is FQNNGV in the germline V gene. CDR3 sequence reads: CVSSVLVGGYEQYF. The CDR3 region has the DNA TGTGTCAGCAGCGTCTTAGTGGGAGGCTACGAGCAGTACTTT. The entire variable domain, with the rest obtained from reference TRBV11-2 and TRBJ2-7, is as follows: EAGVAQSPRYKIIEKRQSVAFWCNPISGHATLYWYQQILGQGPKLLIQFQNNGVVDDSQLPKDRFSAERLKGVDSTLKIQPAKLEDSAVYLCVSSVLVGGYEQYFGPGTRLTVT.

The gene calls are TRBV13 and TRBJ1-4; 7 nucleotides agree with TRBD1. Germline CDR1 reads PRHDT; CDR2 reads FYEKMQ (reference sequence). This CDR3 contains 16 residues. V lost 4 bases, J lost 0 bases, and 5 bases stayed unmatched. The CDR3 sequence: CASSCTGAATNEKLFF. The DNA for the CDR3 is TGTGCCAGCAGCTGCACAGGGGCGGCAACTAATGAAAAACTGTTTTTT.

As concerns this clonotype: This likely comes from a read error, as the CDR3 has no conserved phenylalanine or tryptophan at its end. This chain connects TRBV12-3 or TRBV12-4 to TRBJ2-2; D is ambiguous. Trimming took 1 base from V and 4 from J, leaving 10 bases between them. The CDR3 has 15 amino acids. This chain's CDR3 is CASSLGGSITGELFL. CDR3 sequence (DNA): TGTGCCAGCAGTTTAGGGGGATCGATCACCGGGGAGCTGTTTCTT.

Ten or more counts support this clonotype. This chain uses TRBV6-1 with TRBJ2-4; no definite D call. V was trimmed by 6 bases and J by 0 bases, leaving 9 bases between them. CDR1 and CDR2 from the germline V gene are MNHNS and SASEGT. CDR3 length: 14 amino acids. This CDR3 reads CASSPQRAKNIQYF. As DNA, the CDR3 is TGTGCCAGCAGCCCCCAGAGAGCCAAAAACATTCAGTACTTC.

About this clonotype itself: The junction departs from the called germline gene at one end, perhaps through a read error. The chain carries TRBV11-2 and TRBJ2-2; a weak D match, TRBD2 (5 bases). Germline-derived CDR1 and CDR2 are SGHAT and FQNNGV. This CDR3 has 14 amino acids. The CDR3: CTSGLGWNTGELFF. The CDR3 DNA reads as TGTACCAGCGGCTTAGGCTGGAACACCGGGGAGCTGTTTTTT.

Turning to this clonotype: A much larger clone lies a single base off, so this may be a read error. The chain uses TRBV10-3 and TRBJ2-3; D is perhaps TRBD2 (5 bases). The CDR3 contains 14 residues. V was pared by 7 bases and J by 4 bases, with 15 bases between. The germline CDR1 and CDR2 sequences are ENHRY and SYGVKD. The CDR3: CAITTTSAPDTQYF. For the CDR3, the DNA is TGTGCCATCACGACTACCTCCGCCCCAGATACGCAGTATTTT.

Worth noting for this clonotype: Being one base from a much bigger clone, this may be a read error. V gene TRBV20-1 combines with J gene TRBJ2-1, with 8 bases identical to TRBD2. Germline lookup yields CDR1 DFQATT and CDR2 SNEGSKA (reference sequence). The CDR3 has 13 amino acids. The CDR3 region has the DNA TGCACTGCTAGTACGCGGGAGGCTGGTGAGCAGTTCTTC. It encodes CTASTREAGEQFF.

Comment on this clonotype: One end of the junction fails to match germline, which may point to a read error. This chain uses TRBV4-2 with TRBJ2-1; the match to TRBD2 covers 9 bases. This CDR3 is 15 amino acids long. Germline assignment: CDR1 LGHNA and CDR2 YNFKEQ. Here the CDR3 reads CVSSQAVSGSGDQFF. DNA of the CDR3: TGTGTCAGCAGCCAAGCGGTTAGCGGGAGTGGCGACCAGTTCTTC.